This passage covers 16 T cell receptor beta chains from one sample sequenced in a study of T cells after yellow fever vaccination. TCRdb reprocessed the 5' RACE reads via MiXCR and lists one record per CDR3 protein. Found here are roughly 250,000 distinct CDR3 sequences, roughly 13% of them singletons; the top ten hold approximately 0.49%. The specimen was CD4+ T cells sorted from PBMCs, collected 45 days after the yellow fever booster vaccination. Receptor source: a young man who received the YFV17D yellow fever vaccine.

With regard to this clonotype: The germline gene is not matched at one end of the junction; a read error may be the cause. The V call is TRBV7-3, the J call TRBJ1-1; a possible D gene is TRBD1 (5 bases). The CDR3 runs to 16 residues. From germline, CDR1 is SGHTA and CDR2 FQGTGA. The CDR3 region has the DNA TGTGCCAGCAGCCTAACCGGGACGGGGATGAACACTGAAGCTTTCTTT. Amino acids: CASSLTGTGMNTEAFF.

This chain connects TRBV20-1 to TRBJ2-4; D is unclear. With 2 bases removed from V and 0 bases from J, the gap between germline ends came to 11 bases. This CDR3 comprises 15 residues. Germline V lookup: CDR1 DFQATT, CDR2 SNEGSKA (reference sequence). This chain's CDR3 is CSARPTALAKNIQYF. DNA of the CDR3: TGCAGTGCTAGACCCACAGCTCTAGCCAAAAACATTCAGTACTTC.

V gene TRBV6-2 or TRBV6-3 combines with J gene TRBJ2-2, with D unclear. CDR3 length: 18 amino acids. Germline values: CDR1 MNHEY, CDR2 SVGEGT. The V end was cut by 2 bases, the J end by 1 base, with 17 bases between. The chain's CDR3 is CASSYLRVWRRNTGELFF. CDR3 DNA: TGTGCCAGCAGTTACCTCCGGGTTTGGCGGAGGAACACCGGGGAGCTGTTTTTT.

There are a few counts of this clonotype. This chain uses TRBV6-2 or TRBV6-3 with TRBJ2-7; D might be TRBD2 (5 bases). V lost 8 bases and J lost 0, with 17 bases in between. The germline CDR1 and CDR2 sequences are MNHEY and SVGEGT. The CDR3 has 15 residues. Here the CDR3 reads CASSKLGRSSYEQYF. CDR3 DNA sequence: TGTGCCAGCTCCAAACTAGGGCGAAGCTCCTACGAGCAGTACTTC.

This clonotype was found a few times. V and J are TRBV10-3 and TRBJ1-2, with 7 positions matching TRBD1. The CDR3 runs to 17 residues. Germline V lookup: CDR1 ENHRY, CDR2 SYGVKD. Trimming cost V 8 bases and J 0 bases; bases outside gene matches: 15. The CDR3 DNA reads TGTGCCATCCCCCGGACAGGCTCGCCGGGGGCTAACTATGGCTACACCTTC. Translated: CAIPRTGSPGANYGYTF.

This clonotype was detected only a few times. V and J are TRBV10-3 and TRBJ1-2, with D possibly matching TRBD1 (5 bases). The CDR3 contains 12 residues. V lost 6 bases and J lost 7, with 12 bases in between. The germline gives CDR1 ENHRY, CDR2 SYGVKD. The CDR3 DNA reads TGTGCCATCAGCCCGGAAAGGGGTGGCTACACCTTC. Translation: CAISPERGGYTF.

The rearrangement links TRBV3-1 to TRBJ2-4; D unclear. CDR1 and CDR2 (germline): LGHDT, YNNKEL (reference sequence). The CDR3 contains 11 residues. V gave up 4 bases and J gave up 8 bases, with 6 bases separating them. The DNA of the CDR3 is TGTGCCAGCAGCCGACGAGACATTCAGTACTTC. Its protein is CASSRRDIQYF.

The chain carries TRBV4-3 and TRBJ2-7, with 7 bases aligning to TRBD1. V lost 3 bases to trimming and J lost 5 bases; unmatched junction nucleotides: 1. CDR1 LGHNA and CDR2 YSLEER come from the germline V gene. This CDR3 region has 12 residues. CDR3 protein: CASSHTGDEQYF. CDR3 DNA sequence: TGCGCCAGCAGCCACACAGGGGACGAGCAGTACTTC.

This clonotype came up a few times. This sequence joins TRBV7-2 and TRBJ2-2; TRBD1 agrees at 9 bases. The V gene's germline CDR1 is SGHTA and CDR2 FQGNSA. The CDR3 loop spans 14 amino acids. The V segment lost 6 bases and the J segment 6 bases; nucleotides outside the gene matches: 5. CDR3 sequence reads: CASSGQGWAGELFF. The CDR3 DNA reads TGTGCCAGCAGTGGACAGGGGTGGGCCGGGGAGCTGTTTTTT.

This clonotype turned up a few times. CDR3 sequence: CASSQDPSGRRTDTQYF. Written as DNA, the CDR3 is TGTGCCAGCAGCCAAGATCCCAGCGGGAGACGCACAGATACGCAGTATTTT. The J gene is TRBJ2-3, the V gene TRBV3-1, with 8 bases identical to TRBD2. The germline V gene has CDR1 LGHDT and CDR2 YNNKEL (reference sequence). This CDR3 has 17 amino acids. V shed 0 bases and J 1 base; nucleotides not matched to a gene: 6.

This clonotype has only a few counts. The V call is TRBV29-1, the J call TRBJ2-3, with 12 bases that match TRBD2. The CDR3 extends over 16 amino acids. V lost 0 bases to trimming and J lost 4 bases; unmatched junction nucleotides: 5. Germline lookup yields CDR1 SQVTM and CDR2 ANQGSEA. This CDR3 is CSVEDGLAGTADTQYF. The CDR3 nucleotides read TGCAGCGTTGAAGACGGACTAGCGGGAACAGCAGATACGCAGTATTTT.

The rearrangement uses TRBV2 and TRBJ1-5, with D possibly being TRBD1 (5 bases). Germline CDR1 reads SNHLY; CDR2 reads FYNNEI. V lost 2 bases, J lost 5 bases, and 10 bases lay in between. The CDR3 is 14 amino acids. CDR3 sequence: CASSERQIDQPQHF. In DNA form, the CDR3 reads TGTGCCAGCAGTGAACGACAGATAGATCAGCCCCAGCATTTT.

V and J are TRBV7-2 and TRBJ2-2; D remains ambiguous. V shed 3 bases and J shed 6 bases, with 11 bases lying between them. There are 14 residues in the CDR3. Germline loops: CDR1 SGHTA, CDR2 FQGNSA. CDR3 loop: CASSFRGDSGELFF. CDR3 bases: TGTGCCAGCAGCTTCCGTGGTGACTCCGGGGAGCTGTTTTTT.

In its sample, this clonotype was seen many times. V gene TRBV20-1 combines with J gene TRBJ2-3; no definite D call. The CDR3 is made up of 13 amino acids. V was cut by 0 bases and J by 1 base, with 5 bases left in between. CDR1 and CDR2 (germline): DFQATT, SNEGSKA (reference sequence). CDR3 coding DNA: TGCAGTGCTAGAGACCCCGGCACAGATACGCAGTATTTT. Its protein is CSARDPGTDTQYF.

The rearrangement uses TRBV20-1 and TRBJ2-4; 14 bases line up with TRBD2. From germline, CDR1 is DFQATT and CDR2 SNEGSKA (reference sequence). This CDR3 is 13 amino acids long. Trimming removed 5 bases from V and 14 bases from J; junction bases left unmatched: 8. In DNA form, the CDR3 reads TGCAGTGCTTCAGGGACTAGCGGGAGCGTGAAGTACTTC. This encodes CSASGTSGSVKYF.

This clonotype appeared a few times. The J gene is TRBJ2-3, the V gene TRBV28, with 10 nucleotides matching TRBD1. The CDR3 has 15 amino acids. The V gene's germline CDR1 is MDHEN and CDR2 SYDVKM. The ends lost 3 bases at V and 6 bases at J; junction bases unmatched: 6. CDR3 bases: TGTGCCAGCAGTTTCGGGGACAGGGGTTCGGATACGCAGTATTTT. Protein product: CASSFGDRGSDTQYF.